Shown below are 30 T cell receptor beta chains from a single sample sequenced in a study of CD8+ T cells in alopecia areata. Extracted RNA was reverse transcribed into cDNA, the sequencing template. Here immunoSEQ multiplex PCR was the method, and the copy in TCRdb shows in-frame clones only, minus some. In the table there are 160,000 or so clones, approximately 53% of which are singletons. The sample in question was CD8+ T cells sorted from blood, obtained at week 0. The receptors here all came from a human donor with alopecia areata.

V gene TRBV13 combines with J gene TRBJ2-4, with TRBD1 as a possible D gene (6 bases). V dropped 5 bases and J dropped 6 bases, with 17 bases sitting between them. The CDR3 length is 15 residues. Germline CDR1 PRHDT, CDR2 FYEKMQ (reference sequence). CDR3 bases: TGTGCCAGCAGCCCAACGGACAGAGCTACAAACATTCAGTACTTC. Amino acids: CASSPTDRATNIQYF.

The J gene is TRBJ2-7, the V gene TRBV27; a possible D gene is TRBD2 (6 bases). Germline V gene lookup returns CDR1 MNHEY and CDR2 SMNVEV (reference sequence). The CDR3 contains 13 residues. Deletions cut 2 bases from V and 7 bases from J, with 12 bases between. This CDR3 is CASSLAGSGEQYF. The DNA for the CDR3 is TGTGCCAGCAGTTTAGCGGGATCGGGTGAGCAGTACTTC.

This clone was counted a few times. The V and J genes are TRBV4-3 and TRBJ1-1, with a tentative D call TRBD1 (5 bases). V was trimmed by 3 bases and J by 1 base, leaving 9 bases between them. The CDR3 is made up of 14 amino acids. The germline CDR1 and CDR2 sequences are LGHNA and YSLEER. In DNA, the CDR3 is TGCGCCAGCAGCCAGAACACAGGGAACACTGAAGCTTTCTTT. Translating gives CASSQNTGNTEAFF.

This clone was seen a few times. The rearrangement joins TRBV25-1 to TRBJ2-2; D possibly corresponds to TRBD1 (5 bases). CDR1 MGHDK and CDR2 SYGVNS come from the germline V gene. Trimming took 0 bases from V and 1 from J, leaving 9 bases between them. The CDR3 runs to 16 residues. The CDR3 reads CASSEYTGLNTGELFF. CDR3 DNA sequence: TGTGCCAGCAGTGAATATACAGGTTTGAACACCGGGGAGCTGTTTTTT.

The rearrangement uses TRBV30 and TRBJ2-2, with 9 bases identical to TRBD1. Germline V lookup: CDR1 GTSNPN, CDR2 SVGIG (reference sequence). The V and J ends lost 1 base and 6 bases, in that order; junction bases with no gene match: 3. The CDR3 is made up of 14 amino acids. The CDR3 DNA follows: TGTGCCTGGAGTGCGACAGGGGGTCCCGGGGAGCTGTTTTTT. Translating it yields CAWSATGGPGELFF.

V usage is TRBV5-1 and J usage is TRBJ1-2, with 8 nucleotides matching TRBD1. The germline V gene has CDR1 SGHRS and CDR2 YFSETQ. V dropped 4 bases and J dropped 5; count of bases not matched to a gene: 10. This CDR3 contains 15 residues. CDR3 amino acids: CASSPSTGEGYGYTF. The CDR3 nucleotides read TGCGCCAGCAGCCCGTCGACAGGGGAGGGGTATGGCTACACCTTC.

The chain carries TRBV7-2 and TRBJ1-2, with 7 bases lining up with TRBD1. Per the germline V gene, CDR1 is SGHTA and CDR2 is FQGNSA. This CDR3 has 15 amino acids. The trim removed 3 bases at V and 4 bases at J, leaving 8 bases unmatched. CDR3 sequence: CASSFATGLIYGYTF. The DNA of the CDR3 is TGTGCCAGCAGCTTCGCGACAGGGTTGATCTATGGCTACACCTTC.

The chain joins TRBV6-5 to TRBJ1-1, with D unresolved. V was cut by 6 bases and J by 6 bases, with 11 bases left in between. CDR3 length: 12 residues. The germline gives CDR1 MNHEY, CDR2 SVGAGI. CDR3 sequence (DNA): TGTGCCAGCAGCCCCGGGGTTCCTGAAGCTTTCTTT. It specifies CASSPGVPEAFF.

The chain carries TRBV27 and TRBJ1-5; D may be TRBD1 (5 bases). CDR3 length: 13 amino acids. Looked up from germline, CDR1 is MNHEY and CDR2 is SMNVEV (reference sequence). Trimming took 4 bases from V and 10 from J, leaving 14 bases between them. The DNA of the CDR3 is TGTGCCAGCAGTTCAGGGATAGGAAGACCCCAGCATTTT. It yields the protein CASSSGIGRPQHF.

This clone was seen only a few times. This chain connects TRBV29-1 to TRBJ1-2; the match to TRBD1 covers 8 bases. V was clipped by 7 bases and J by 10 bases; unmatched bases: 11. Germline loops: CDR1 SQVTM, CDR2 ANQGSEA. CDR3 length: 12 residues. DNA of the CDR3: TGCAGCGAGAACCCAGGGGGCGCTGACTACACCTTC. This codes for CSENPGGADYTF.

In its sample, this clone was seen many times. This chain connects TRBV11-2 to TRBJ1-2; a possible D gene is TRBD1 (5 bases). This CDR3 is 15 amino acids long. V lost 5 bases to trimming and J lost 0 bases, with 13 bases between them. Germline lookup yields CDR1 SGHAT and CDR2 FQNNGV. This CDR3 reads CASSPGTGANYGYTF. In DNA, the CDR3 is TGTGCCAGCAGCCCCGGGACGGGCGCTAACTATGGCTACACCTTC.

CDR3 coding DNA: TGCGCCAGCAGCCAAGATCGGGAATTATCCTACGAGCAGTACTTC. Translation gives CASSQDRELSYEQYF. The rearrangement uses TRBV4-3 and TRBJ2-7; tentative D call: TRBD2 (5 bases). The CDR3 totals 15 residues. The germline V and J ends were trimmed by 0 bases and 1 base, with 10 bases remaining between them. Germline V gene sequence: CDR1 LGHNA, CDR2 YSLEER.

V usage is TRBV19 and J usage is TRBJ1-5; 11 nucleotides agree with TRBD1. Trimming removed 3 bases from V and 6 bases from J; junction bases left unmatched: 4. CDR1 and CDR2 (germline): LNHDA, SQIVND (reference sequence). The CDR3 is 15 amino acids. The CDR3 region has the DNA TGTGCCAGTAGTATTAGCGGGACAGGGGGTCAGCCCCAGCATTTT. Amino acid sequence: CASSISGTGGQPQHF. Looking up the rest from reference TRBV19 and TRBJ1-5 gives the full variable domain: DGGITQSPKYLFRKEGQNVTLSCEQNLNHDAMYWYRQDPGQGLRLIYYSQIVNDFQKGDIAEGYSVSREKKESFPLTVTSAQKNPTAFYLCASSISGTGGQPQHFGDGTRLSIL.

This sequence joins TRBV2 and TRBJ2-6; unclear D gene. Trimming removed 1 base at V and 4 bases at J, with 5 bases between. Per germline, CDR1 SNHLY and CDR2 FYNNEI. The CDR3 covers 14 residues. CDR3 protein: CASSEVVGANVLTF. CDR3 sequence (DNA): TGTGCCAGCAGTGAAGTGGTCGGGGCCAACGTCCTGACTTTC.

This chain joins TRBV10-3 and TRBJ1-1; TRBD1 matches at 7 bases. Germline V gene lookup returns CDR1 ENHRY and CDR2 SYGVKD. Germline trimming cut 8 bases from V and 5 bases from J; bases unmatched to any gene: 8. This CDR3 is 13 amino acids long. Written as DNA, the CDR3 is TGTGCCATCGGCGAGACAGGGTCTACTGAAGCTTTCTTT. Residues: CAIGETGSTEAFF.

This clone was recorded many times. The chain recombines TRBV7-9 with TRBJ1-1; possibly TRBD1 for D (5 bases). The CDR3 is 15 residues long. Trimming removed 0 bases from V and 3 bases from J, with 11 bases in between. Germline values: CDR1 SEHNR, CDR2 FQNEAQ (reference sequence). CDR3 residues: CASSLAQGVYTEAFF. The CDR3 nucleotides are TGTGCCAGCAGCTTAGCGCAGGGTGTCTACACTGAAGCTTTCTTT. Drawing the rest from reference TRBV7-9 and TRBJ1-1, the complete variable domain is DTGVSQNPRHKITKRGQNVTFRCDPISEHNRLYWYRQTLGQGPEFLTYFQNEAQLEKSRLLSDRFSAERPKGSFSTLEIQRTEQGDSAMYLCASSLAQGVYTEAFFGQGTRLTVV.

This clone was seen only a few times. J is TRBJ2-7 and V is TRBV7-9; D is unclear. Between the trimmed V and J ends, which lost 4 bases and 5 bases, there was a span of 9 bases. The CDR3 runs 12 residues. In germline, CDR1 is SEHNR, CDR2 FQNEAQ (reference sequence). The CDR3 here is CASSSRPHEQYF. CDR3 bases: TGTGCCAGCAGCTCCCGCCCCCACGAGCAGTACTTC.

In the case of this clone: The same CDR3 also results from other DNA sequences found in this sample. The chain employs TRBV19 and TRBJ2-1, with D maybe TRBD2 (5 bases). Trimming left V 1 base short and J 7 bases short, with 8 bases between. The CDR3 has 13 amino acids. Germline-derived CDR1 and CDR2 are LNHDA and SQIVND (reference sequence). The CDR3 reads CASSIGTPNEQFF. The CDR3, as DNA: TGTGCCAGTAGTATAGGGACTCCAAATGAGCAGTTCTTC. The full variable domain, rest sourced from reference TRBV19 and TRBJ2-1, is DGGITQSPKYLFRKEGQNVTLSCEQNLNHDAMYWYRQDPGQGLRLIYYSQIVNDFQKGDIAEGYSVSREKKESFPLTVTSAQKNPTAFYLCASSIGTPNEQFFGPGTRLTVL.

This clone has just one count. The CDR3 spells CSVYYWGNEQFF. CDR3 in DNA: TGCAGCGTATATTACTGGGGGAATGAGCAGTTCTTC. The chain carries TRBV29-1 and TRBJ2-1; D may match TRBD1 or TRBD2 (5 bases each). The CDR3 is 12 amino acids. The germline V gene encodes CDR1 SQVTM and CDR2 ANQGSEA. Trimming took off 6 bases at V and 7 bases at J, with 13 bases between the two ends.

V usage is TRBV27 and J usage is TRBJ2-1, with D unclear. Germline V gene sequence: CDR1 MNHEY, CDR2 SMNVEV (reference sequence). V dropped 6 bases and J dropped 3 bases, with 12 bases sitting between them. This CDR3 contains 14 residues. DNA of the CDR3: TGTGCCAGCAGCTCGGTTGGAAGCTACAATGAGCAGTTCTTC. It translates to CASSSVGSYNEQFF.

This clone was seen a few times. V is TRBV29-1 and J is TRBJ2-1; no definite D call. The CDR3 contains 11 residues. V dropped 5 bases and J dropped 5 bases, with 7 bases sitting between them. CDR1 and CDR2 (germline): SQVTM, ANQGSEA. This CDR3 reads CSVHFDNEQFF. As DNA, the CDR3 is TGCAGCGTTCATTTTGACAATGAGCAGTTCTTC.

CDR3 DNA: TGCAGCTACCGAGGGGGTCTGAACACTGAAGCTTTCTTT. Translation gives CSYRGGLNTEAFF. The gene calls are TRBV29-1 and TRBJ1-1, with D perhaps TRBD1 (6 bases). The CDR3 has 13 residues. V dropped 8 bases and J dropped 0 bases, with 13 bases sitting between them. The germline CDR1 and CDR2 sequences are SQVTM and ANQGSEA.

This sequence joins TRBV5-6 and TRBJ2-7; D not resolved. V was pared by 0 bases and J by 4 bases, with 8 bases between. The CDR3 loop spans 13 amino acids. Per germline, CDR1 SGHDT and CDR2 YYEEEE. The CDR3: CASSLADFYEQYF. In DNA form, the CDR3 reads TGTGCCAGCAGCTTGGCGGATTTTTACGAGCAGTACTTC.

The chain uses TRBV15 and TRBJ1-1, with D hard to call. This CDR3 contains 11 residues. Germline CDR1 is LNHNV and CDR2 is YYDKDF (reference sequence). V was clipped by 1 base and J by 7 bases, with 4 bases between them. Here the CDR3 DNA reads TGTGCCACCAGCAGAGGAGTTGAAGCTTTCTTT. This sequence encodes CATSRGVEAFF.

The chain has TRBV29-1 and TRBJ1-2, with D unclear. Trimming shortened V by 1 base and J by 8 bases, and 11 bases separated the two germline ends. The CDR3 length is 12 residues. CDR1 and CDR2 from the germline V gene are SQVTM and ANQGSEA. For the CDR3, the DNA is TGCAGCGTTGAAGGCAGGACGGGCGGCTACACCTTC. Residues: CSVEGRTGGYTF.

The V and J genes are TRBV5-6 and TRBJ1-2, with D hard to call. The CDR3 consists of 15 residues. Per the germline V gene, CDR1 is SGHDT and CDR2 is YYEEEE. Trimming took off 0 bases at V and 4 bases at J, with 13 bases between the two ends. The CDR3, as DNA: TGTGCCAGCAGCTTGGATAGCAGCCGAACCTATGGCTACACCTTC. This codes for CASSLDSSRTYGYTF.

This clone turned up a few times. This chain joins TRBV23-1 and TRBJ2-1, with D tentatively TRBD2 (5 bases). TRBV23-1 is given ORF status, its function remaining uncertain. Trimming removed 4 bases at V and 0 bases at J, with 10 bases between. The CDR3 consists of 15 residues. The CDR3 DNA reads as TGCGCCAGCAGTCCCGGGGTTAGCTCCTACAATGAGCAGTTCTTC. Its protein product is CASSPGVSSYNEQFF.

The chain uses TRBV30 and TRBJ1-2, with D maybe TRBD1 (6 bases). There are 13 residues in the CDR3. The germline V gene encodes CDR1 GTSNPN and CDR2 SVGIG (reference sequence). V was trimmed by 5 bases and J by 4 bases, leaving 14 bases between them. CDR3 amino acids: CAWYSGTTYGYTF. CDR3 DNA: TGTGCCTGGTACTCAGGGACAACCTATGGCTACACCTTC.

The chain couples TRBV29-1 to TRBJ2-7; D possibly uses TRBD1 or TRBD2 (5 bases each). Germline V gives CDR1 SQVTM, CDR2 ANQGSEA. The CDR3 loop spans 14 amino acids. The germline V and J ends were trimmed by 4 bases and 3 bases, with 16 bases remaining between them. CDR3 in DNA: TGCAGCGTTGGGTTCCGGGACGCACACTACGAGCAGTACTTC. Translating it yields CSVGFRDAHYEQYF.

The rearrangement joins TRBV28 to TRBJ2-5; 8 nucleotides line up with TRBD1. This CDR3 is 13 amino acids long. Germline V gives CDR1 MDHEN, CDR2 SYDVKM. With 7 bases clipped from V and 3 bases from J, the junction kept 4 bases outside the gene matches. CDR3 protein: CASKIQGEETQYF. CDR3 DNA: TGTGCCAGCAAGATACAGGGGGAAGAGACCCAGTACTTC. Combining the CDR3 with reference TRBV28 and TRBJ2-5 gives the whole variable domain DVKVTQSSRYLVKRTGEKVFLECVQDMDHENMFWYRQDPGLGLRLIYFSYDVKMKEKGDIPEGYSVSREKKERFSLILESASTNQTSMYLCASKIQGEETQYFGPGTRLLVL.